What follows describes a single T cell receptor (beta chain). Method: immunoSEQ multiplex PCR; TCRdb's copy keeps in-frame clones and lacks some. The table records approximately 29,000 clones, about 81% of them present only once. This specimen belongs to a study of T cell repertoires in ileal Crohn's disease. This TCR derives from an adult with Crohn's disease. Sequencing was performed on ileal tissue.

DNA for the CDR3: TGTGCCAGCAGTGTGGACAGGGGCAACATTCAGTACTTC. Translating it yields CASSVDRGNIQYF. This chain links TRBV6-4 with TRBJ2-4; TRBD1 matches 9 bases. The CDR3 spans 13 residues. The germline gives CDR1 MRHNA, CDR2 SNTAGT. V trimming: 4 bases; J trimming: 7 bases; junction bases outside the gene matches: 2.